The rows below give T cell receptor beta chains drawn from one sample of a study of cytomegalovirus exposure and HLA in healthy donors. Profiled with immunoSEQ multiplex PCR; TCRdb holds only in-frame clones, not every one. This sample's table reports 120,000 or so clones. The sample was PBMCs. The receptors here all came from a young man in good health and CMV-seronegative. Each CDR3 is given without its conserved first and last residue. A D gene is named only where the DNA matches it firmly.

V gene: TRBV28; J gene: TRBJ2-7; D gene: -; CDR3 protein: ASSPGRHEQY
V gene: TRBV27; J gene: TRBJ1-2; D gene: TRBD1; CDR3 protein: ATRQGGGVRGYT
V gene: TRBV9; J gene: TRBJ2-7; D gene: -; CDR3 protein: ASSASQGGYEQY
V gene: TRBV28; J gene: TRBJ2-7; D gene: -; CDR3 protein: ASTAGSYEQY
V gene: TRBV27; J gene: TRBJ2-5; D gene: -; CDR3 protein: ASSRSGGGGKSRETQY
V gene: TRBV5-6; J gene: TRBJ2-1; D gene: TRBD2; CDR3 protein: ASSPGLAGWGLDNEQF
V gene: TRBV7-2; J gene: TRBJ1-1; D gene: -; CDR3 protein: ASSPLFSEAF
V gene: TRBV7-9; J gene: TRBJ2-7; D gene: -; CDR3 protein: ASSLVVGQVHEQY
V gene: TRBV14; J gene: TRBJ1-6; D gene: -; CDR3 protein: ASSQDSGRTPLH
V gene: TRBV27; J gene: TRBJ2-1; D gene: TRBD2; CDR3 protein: ASQTSTSGNYEQF
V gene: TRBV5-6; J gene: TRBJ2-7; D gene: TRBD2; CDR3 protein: ASSGLAGSYYEQY
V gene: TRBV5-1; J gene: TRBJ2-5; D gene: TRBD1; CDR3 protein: ASAGRQGKVGETQY
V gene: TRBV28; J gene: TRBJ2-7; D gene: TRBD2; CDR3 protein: ASSLTSGSSYEQY
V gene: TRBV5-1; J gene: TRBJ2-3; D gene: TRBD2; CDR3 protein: ASTSSGTGSDTQY
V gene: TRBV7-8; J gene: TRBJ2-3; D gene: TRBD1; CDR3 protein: ASSAARGRADTQY
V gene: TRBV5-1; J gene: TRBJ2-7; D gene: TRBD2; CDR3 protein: ASSFGLAGASEQY
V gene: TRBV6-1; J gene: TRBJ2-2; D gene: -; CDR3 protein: ASSERTNTGELF
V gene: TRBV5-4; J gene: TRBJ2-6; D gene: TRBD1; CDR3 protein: ASSRGTALNSGANVLT
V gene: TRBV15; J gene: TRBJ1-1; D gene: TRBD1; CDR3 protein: ATSSAGTGGTYGTEAF
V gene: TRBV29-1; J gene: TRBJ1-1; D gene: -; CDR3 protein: SVGRMNTEAF
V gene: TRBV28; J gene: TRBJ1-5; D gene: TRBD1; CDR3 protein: ASSSDRGKGNQPQH
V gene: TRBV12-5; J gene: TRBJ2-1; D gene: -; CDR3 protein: ASGSWEDEQF
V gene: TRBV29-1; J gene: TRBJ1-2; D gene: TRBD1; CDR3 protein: SVGQGYYGYT
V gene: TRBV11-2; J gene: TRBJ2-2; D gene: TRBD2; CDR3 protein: ASSPLAGVDGELF
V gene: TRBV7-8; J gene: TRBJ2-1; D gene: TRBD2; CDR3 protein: ASSPGGREQF
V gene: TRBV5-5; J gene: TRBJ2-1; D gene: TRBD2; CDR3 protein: ASSLEGTAGVSYNEQF
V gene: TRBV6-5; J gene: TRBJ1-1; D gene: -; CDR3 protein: ASSNPGAAAF
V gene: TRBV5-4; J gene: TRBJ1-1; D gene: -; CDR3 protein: ASSFGGAEAF